The source of this TCR beta chain is a study of blood T cell repertoires in COVID-19. Per the authors' pipeline: Estimates of nucleated cell counts were drawn from the amplification of reference gene primers. The assay was immunoSEQ multiplex PCR, and TCRdb's table has in-frame clones only and misses some. For V, J and clone size, that table is used; D and trimming come from the DNA. Seen here are approximately 500,000 clones, over 75% observed once, and the top ten hold 3.2%. CDR1 is LGHDT, CDR2 YNNKEL, per germline (reference sequence). V gave up 7 bases and J gave up 9 bases, with 12 bases separating them. The CDR3 loop spans 11 amino acids.

The clonotype comes from a human donor in a cohort sampled during active COVID-19. The sample taken for sequencing was peripheral blood. The rearrangement links TRBV3-1 (or the pseudogene TRBV3-2) to TRBJ1-2; the D is unclear. This CDR3 reads CASTRGISYTF. DNA of the CDR3: TGTGCCAGCACCCGCGGAATAAGCTACACCTTC.